This T cell receptor beta chain derives from a study of T cell repertoires in cytomegalovirus infection. MiXCR, applied by TCRdb to the reads, yields one record per CDR3 protein. The data show roughly 200,000 distinct CDR3 sequences, approximately 40% seen once. This clonotype was observed a few times. The antigen is not known. This TCR was sampled from a human donor in good health (CMV status not recorded). Some clones in this sample may be carry-over from other donors' samples. The source was CD8+ T cells from cultured PBMCs, collected from culture after CMV antigen stimulation.

CDR3 nucleotides: TGTGCCAGCAGCGTCGGGACTAGCTATGAGCAGTTCTTC. Encoded protein: CASSVGTSYEQFF. J is TRBJ2-1 and V is TRBV7-3; TRBD2 aligns across 9 bases. The V gene end was trimmed by 5 bases and the J gene end by 8 bases; junction bases not matched to a gene: 4. CDR1 and CDR2 (germline): SGHTA, FQGTGA. The CDR3 is 13 amino acids.